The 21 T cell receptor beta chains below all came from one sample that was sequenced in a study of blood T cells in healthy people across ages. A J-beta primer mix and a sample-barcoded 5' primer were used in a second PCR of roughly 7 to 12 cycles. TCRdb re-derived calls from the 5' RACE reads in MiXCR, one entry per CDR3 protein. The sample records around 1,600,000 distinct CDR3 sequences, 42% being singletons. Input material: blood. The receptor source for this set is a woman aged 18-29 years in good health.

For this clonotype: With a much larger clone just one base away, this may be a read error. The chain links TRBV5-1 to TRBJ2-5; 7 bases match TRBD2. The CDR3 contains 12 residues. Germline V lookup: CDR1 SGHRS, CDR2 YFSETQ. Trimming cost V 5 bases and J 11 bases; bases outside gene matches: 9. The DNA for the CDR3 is TGCGCCAGCAGTTCTAGCGGTTTCAAGCAGTACTTC. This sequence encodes CASSSSGFKQYF.

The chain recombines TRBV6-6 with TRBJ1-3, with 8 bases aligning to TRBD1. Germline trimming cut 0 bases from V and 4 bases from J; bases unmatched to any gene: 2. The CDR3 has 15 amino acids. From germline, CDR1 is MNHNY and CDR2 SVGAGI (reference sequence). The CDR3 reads CASSYSPGGGNTIYF. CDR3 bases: TGTGCCAGCAGTTACTCTCCAGGGGGCGGAAACACCATATATTTT.

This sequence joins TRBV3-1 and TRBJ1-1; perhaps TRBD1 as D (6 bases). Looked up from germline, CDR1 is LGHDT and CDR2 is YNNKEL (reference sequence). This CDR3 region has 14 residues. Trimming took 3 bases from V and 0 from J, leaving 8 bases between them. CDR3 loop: CASSHGGLNTEAFF. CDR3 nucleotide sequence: TGTGCCAGCAGCCACGGGGGGCTGAACACTGAAGCTTTCTTT.

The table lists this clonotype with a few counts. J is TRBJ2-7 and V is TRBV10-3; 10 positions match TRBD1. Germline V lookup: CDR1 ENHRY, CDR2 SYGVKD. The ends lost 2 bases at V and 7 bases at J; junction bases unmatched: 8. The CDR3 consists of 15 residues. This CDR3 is CAISERGQGYNEQYF. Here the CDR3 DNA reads TGTGCCATCAGTGAGCGGGGACAGGGGTACAATGAGCAGTACTTC.

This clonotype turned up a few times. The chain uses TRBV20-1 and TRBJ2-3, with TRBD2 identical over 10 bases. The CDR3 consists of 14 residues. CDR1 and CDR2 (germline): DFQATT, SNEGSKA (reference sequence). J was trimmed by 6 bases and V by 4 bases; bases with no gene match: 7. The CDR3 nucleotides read TGCAGTGCTACTAGCGGGGGCATCCCGGATACGCAGTATTTT. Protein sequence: CSATSGGIPDTQYF.

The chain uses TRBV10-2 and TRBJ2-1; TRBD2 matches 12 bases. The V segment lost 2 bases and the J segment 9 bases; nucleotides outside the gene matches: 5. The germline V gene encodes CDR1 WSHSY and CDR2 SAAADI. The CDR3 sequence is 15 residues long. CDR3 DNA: TGCGCCAGCAGTGAGAGAGGACTAGCGGGAACTGAGCAGTTCTTC. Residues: CASSERGLAGTEQFF.

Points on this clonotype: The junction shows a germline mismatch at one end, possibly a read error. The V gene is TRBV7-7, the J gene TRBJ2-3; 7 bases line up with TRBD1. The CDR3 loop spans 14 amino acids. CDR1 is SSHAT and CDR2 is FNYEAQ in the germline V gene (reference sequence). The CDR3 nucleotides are TGTGCTAGCAGCCATGCGACAGGGCGGGATACGCAGTATTTT. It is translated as CASSHATGRDTQYF.

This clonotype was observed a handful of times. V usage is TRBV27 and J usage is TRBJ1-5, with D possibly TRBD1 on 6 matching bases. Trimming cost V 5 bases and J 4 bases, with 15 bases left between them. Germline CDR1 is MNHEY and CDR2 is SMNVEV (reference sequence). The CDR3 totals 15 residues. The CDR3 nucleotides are TGTGCCAGCAGTGCGCGGGGGCTTGGGAATCAGCCCCAGCATTTT. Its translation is CASSARGLGNQPQHF.

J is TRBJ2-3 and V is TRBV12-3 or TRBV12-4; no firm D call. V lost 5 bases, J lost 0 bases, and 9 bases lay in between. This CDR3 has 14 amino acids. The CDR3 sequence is CASSVMQSTDTQYF. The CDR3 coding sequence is TGTGCCAGCAGTGTAATGCAGAGCACAGATACGCAGTATTTT.

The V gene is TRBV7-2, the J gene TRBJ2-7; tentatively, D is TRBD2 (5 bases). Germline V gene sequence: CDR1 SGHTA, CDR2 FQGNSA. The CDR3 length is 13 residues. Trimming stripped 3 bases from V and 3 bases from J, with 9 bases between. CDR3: CASSFPTSYEQYF. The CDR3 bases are TGTGCCAGCAGCTTCCCCACTAGCTACGAGCAGTACTTC.

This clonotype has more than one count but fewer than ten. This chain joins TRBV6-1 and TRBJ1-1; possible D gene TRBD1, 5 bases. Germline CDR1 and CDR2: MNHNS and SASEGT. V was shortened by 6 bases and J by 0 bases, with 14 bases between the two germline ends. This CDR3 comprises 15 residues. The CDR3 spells CASRYEYRLNTEAFF. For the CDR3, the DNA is TGTGCCAGCAGGTACGAGTACAGGCTGAACACTGAAGCTTTCTTT.

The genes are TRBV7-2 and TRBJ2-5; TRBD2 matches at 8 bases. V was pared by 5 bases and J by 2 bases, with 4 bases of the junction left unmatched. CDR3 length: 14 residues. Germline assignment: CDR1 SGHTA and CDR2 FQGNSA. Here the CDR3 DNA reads TGTGCCAGCAGCCCCAGACTAGCGCAAGAGACCCAGTACTTC. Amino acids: CASSPRLAQETQYF.

CDR3 protein: CASSLGQANYNEQFF. CDR3 DNA: TGTGCCAGCAGCCTGGGGCAGGCCAATTACAATGAGCAGTTCTTC. This sequence joins TRBV5-4 and TRBJ2-1; D might be TRBD1 (5 bases). Per germline, CDR1 SGHNT and CDR2 YYREEE (reference sequence). The CDR3 has 15 residues. V was pared by 4 bases and J by 4 bases, with 15 bases between.

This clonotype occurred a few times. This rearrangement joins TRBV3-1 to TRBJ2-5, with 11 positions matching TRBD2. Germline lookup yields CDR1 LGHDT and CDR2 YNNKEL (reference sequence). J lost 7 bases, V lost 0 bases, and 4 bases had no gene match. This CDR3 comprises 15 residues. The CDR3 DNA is TGTGCCAGCAGCCAAGATCTTGGACTAGCGGGGACCCAGTACTTC. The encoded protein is CASSQDLGLAGTQYF.

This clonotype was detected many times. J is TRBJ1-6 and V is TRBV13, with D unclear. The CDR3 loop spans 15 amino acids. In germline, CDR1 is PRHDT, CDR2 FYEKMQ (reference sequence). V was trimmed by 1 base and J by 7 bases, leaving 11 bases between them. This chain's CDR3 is CASSLVGVRNSPLHF. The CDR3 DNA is TGTGCCAGCAGCTTAGTCGGGGTCCGGAATTCACCCCTCCACTTT.

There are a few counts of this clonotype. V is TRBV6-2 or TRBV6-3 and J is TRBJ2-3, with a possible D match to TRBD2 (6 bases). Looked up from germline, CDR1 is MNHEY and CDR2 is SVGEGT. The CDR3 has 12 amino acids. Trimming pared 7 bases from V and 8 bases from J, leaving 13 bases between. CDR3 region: CASTNGGFTQYF. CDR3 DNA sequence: TGTGCCAGCACCAACGGAGGGTTTACGCAGTATTTT.

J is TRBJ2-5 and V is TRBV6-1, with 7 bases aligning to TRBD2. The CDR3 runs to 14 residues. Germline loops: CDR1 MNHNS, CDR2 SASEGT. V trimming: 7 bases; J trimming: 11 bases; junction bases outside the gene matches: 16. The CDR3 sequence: CASIRGLEHNEQYF. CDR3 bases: TGTGCCAGCATTCGAGGACTAGAGCACAATGAGCAGTACTTC.

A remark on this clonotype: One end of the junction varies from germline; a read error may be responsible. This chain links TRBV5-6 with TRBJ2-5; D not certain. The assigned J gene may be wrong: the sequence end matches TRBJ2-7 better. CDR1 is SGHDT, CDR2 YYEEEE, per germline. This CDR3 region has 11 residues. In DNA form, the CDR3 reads TGTGTCAGCAGCGCGGCGTACGAGCAGTACTTC. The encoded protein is CVSSAAYEQYF.

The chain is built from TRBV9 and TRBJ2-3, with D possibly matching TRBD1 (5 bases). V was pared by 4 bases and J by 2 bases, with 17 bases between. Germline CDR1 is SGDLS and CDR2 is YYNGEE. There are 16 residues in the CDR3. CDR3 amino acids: CASSYTPVGDTDTQYF. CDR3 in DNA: TGTGCCAGCAGCTACACGCCGGTAGGGGACACAGATACGCAGTATTTT.

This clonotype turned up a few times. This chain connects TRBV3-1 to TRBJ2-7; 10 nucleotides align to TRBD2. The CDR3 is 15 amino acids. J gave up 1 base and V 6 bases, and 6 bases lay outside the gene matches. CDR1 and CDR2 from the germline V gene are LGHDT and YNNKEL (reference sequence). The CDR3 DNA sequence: TGTGCCAGCAGTCGAGGACTAGCGGATTCCTACGAGCAGTACTTC. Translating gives CASSRGLADSYEQYF.

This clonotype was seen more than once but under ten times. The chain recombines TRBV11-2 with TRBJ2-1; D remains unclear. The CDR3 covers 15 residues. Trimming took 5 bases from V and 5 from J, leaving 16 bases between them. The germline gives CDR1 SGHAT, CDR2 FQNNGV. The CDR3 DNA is TGTGCCAGCAGCACACACCAAGGAACCAACAATGAGCAGTTCTTC. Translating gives CASSTHQGTNNEQFF.